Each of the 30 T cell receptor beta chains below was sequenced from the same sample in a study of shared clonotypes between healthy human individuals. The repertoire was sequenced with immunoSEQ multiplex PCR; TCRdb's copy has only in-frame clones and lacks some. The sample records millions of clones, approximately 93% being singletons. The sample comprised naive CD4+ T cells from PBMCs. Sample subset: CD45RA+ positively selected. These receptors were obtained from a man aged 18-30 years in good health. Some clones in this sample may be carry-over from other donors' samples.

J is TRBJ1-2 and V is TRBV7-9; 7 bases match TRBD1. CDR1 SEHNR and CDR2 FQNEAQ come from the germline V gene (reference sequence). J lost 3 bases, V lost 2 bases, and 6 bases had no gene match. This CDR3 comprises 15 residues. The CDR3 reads CASSLTTGTDYGYTF. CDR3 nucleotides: TGTGCCAGCAGCTTAACGACAGGGACGGACTATGGCTACACCTTC. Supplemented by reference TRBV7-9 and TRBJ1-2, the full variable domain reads DTGVSQNPRHKITKRGQNVTFRCDPISEHNRLYWYRQTLGQGPEFLTYFQNEAQLEKSRLLSDRFSAERPKGSFSTLEIQRTEQGDSAMYLCASSLTTGTDYGYTFGSGTRLTVV.

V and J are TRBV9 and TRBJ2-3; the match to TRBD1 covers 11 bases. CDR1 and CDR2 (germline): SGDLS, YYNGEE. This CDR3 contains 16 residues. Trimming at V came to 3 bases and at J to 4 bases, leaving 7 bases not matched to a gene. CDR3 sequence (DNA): TGTGCCAGCAGCGAGAGGACAGGGGGCGTCGCAGATACGCAGTATTTT. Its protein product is CASSERTGGVADTQYF.

CDR3 sequence: CASTPVGGSETQYF. In DNA form, the CDR3 reads TGCGCCAGCACCCCCGTAGGAGGGTCAGAGACCCAGTACTTC. This chain connects TRBV5-1 to TRBJ2-5, with a tentative D call TRBD2 (6 bases). V gave up 6 bases and J gave up 4 bases, with 16 bases separating them. The CDR3 is 14 residues long. The germline V gene encodes CDR1 SGHRS and CDR2 YFSETQ.

CDR3 region: CASSQDRTEIKFF. The CDR3 nucleotides are TGTGCCAGCAGCCAAGATCGGACGGAGATCAAGTTCTTC. V and J are TRBV14 and TRBJ2-1, with unresolved D. From germline, CDR1 is SGHDN and CDR2 FVKESK. This CDR3 is 13 amino acids long. V was shortened by 0 bases and J by 14 bases, with 14 bases between the two germline ends.

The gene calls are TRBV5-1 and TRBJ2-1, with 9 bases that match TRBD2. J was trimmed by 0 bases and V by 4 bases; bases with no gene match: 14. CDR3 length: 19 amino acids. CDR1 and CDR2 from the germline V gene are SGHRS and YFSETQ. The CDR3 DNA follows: TGCGCCAGCAGCCGGCCCGACCGGGATAGCGGGAGCTCCTACAATGAGCAGTTCTTC. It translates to CASSRPDRDSGSSYNEQFF. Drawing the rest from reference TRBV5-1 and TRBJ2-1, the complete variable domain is KAGVTQTPRYLIKTRGQQVTLSCSPISGHRSVSWYQQTPGQGLQFLFEYFSETQRNKGNFPGRFSGRQFSNSRSEMNVSTLELGDSALYLCASSRPDRDSGSSYNEQFFGPGTRLTVL.

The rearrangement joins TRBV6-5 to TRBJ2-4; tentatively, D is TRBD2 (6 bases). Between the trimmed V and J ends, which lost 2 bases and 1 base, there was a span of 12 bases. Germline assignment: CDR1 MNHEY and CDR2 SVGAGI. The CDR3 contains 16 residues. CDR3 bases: TGTGCCAGCAGTTACGGGGGGTCCTCGGCCAAAAACATTCAGTACTTC. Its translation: CASSYGGSSAKNIQYF.

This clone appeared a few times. CDR3 amino acids: CASTRAFNQPQHF. The CDR3 DNA follows: TGTGCCAGCACGAGGGCGTTCAATCAGCCCCAGCATTTT. The chain is built from TRBV6-1 and TRBJ1-5; D is uncertain. The CDR3 has 13 residues. The V end was cut by 7 bases, the J end by 3 bases, with 10 bases between. The germline CDR1 and CDR2 sequences are MNHNS and SASEGT.

CDR3 nucleotides: TGTGCCAGCAGTGAAACGGAGTATGGCTACACCTTC. Translation gives CASSETEYGYTF. The rearrangement links TRBV6-1 to TRBJ1-2; D not resolved. Trimming cost V 2 bases and J 5 bases, with 6 bases left between them. Germline V gives CDR1 MNHNS, CDR2 SASEGT. The length of the CDR3 is 12 residues.

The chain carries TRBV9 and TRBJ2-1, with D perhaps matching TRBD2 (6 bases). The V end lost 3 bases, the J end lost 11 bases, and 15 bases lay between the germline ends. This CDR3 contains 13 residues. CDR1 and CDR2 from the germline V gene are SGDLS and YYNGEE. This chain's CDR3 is CASSAGLLAQQFF. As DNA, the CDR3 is TGTGCCAGCAGCGCGGGACTCCTAGCCCAGCAGTTCTTC.

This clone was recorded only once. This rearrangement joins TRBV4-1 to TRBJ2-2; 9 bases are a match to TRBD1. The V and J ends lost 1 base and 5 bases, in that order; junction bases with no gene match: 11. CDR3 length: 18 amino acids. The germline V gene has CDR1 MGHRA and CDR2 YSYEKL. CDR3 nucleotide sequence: TGCGCCAGCAGCCAAGGCCGATCCGGGACAGGGTCGACCGGGGAGCTGTTTTTT. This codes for CASSQGRSGTGSTGELFF.

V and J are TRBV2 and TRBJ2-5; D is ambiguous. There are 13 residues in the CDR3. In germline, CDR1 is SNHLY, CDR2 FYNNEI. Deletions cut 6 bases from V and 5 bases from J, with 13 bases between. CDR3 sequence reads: CASSNDGRETQYF. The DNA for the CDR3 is TGTGCCAGCAGCAATGACGGCCGGGAGACCCAGTACTTC.

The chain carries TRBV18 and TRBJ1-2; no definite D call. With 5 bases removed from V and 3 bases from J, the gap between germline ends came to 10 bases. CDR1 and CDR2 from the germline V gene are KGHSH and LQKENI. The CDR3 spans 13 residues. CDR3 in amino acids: CASSEDTHYGYTF. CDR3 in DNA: TGTGCCAGCTCAGAAGACACTCACTATGGCTACACCTTC.

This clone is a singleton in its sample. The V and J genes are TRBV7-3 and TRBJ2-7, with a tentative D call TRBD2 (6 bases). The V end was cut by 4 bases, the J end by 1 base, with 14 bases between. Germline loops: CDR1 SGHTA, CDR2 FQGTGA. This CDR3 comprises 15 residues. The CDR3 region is CASSSTGGSSYEQYF. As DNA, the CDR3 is TGTGCCAGCAGCTCAACCGGGGGAAGTTCCTACGAGCAGTACTTC.

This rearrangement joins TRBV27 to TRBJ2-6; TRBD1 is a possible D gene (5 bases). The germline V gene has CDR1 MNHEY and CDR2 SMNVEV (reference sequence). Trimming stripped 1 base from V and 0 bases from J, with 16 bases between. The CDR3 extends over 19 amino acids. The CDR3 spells CASSLYTGDLLSGANVLTF. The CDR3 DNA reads TGTGCCAGCAGTTTATATACAGGTGATCTACTCTCTGGGGCCAACGTCCTGACTTTC.

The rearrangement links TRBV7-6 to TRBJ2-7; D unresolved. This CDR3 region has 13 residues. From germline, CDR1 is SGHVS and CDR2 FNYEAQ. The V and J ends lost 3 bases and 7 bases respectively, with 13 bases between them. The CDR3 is CASSLGNSREQYF. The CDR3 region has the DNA TGTGCCAGCAGCTTGGGAAACAGTCGGGAGCAGTACTTC. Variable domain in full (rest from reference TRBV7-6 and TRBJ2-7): GAGVSQSPRYKVTKRGQDVALRCDPISGHVSLYWYRQALGQGPEFLTYFNYEAQQDKSGLPNDRFSAERPEGSISTLTIQRTEQRDSAMYRCASSLGNSREQYFGPGTRLTVT.

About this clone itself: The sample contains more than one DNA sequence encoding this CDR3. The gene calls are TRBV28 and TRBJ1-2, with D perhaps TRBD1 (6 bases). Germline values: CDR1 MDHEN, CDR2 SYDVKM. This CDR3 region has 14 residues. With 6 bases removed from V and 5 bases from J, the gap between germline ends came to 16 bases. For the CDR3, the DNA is TGTGCCAGCAGCCCTGGGCAGGGGACTTATGGCTACACCTTC. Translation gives CASSPGQGTYGYTF.

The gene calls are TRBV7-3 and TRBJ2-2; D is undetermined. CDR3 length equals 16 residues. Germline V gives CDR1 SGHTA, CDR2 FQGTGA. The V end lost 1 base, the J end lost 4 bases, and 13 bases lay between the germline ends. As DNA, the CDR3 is TGTGCCAGCAGCTTAAGTGGCAGCGTTCGCACCGGGGAGCTGTTTTTT. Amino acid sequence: CASSLSGSVRTGELFF.

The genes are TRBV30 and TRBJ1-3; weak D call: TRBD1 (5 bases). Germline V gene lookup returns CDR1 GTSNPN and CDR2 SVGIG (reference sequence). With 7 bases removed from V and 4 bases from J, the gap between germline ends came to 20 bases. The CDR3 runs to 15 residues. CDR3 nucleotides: TGTGCCTTCCAATCGGGGCAGGGCGCGGGAAACACCATATATTTT. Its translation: CAFQSGQGAGNTIYF.

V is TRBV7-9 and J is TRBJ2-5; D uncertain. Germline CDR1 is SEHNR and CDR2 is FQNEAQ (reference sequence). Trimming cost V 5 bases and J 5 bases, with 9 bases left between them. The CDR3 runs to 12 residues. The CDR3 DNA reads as TGTGCCAGCAGCCCAAACGGGGAGACCCAGTACTTC. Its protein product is CASSPNGETQYF.

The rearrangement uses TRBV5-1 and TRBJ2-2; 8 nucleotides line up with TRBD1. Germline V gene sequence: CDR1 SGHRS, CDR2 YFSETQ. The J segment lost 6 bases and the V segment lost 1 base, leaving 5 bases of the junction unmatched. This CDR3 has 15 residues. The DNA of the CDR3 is TGCGCCAGCAGCTTGTTGACACAGGGGGCCGGGGAGCTGTTTTTT. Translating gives CASSLLTQGAGELFF.

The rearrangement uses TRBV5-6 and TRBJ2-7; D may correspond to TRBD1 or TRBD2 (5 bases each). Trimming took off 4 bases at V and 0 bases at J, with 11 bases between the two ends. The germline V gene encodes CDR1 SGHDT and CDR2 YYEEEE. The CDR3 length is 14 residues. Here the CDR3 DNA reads TGTGCCAGCAGCCGTGGGACGGTCTCCTACGAGCAGTACTTC. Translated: CASSRGTVSYEQYF.

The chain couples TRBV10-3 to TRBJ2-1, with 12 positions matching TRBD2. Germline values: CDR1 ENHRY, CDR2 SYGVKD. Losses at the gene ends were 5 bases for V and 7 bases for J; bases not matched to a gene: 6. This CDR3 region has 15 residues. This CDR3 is CAISPRTSGMNEQFF. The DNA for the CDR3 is TGTGCCATCAGTCCCCGGACTAGCGGGATGAATGAGCAGTTCTTC.

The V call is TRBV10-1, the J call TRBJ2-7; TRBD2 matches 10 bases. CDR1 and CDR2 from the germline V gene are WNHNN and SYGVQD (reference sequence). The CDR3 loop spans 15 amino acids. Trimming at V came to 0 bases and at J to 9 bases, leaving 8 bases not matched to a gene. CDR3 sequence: CASSESVAGGYRQYF. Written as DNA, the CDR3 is TGCGCCAGCAGTGAGTCAGTAGCGGGAGGATACCGGCAGTACTTC.

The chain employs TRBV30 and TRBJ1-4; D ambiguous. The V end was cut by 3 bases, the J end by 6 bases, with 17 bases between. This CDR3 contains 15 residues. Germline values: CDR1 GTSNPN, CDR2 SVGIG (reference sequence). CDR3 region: CAWSLLGAVDEKLFF. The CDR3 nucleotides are TGTGCCTGGAGCCTTCTGGGAGCAGTTGATGAAAAACTGTTTTTT.

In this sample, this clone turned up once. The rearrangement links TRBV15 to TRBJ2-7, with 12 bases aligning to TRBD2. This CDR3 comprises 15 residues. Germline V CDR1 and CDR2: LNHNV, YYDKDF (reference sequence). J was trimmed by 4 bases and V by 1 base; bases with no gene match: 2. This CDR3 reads CATSRAGLAGYEQYF. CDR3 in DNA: TGTGCCACCAGCAGAGCTGGACTAGCGGGGTACGAGCAGTACTTC.

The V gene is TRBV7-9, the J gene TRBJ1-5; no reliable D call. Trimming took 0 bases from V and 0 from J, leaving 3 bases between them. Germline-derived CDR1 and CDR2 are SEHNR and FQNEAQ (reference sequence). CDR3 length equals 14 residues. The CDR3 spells CASSLAVSNQPQHF. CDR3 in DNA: TGTGCCAGCAGCTTAGCAGTTAGCAATCAGCCCCAGCATTTT.

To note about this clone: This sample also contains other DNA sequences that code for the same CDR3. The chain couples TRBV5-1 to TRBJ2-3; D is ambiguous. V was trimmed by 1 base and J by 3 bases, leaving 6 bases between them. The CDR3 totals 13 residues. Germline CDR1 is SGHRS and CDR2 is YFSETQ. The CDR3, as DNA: TGCGCCAGCAGCTTGACTGGGACAGATACGCAGTATTTT. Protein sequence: CASSLTGTDTQYF.

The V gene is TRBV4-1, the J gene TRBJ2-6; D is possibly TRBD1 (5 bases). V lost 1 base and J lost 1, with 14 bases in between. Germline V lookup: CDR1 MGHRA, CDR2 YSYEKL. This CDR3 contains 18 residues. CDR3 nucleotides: TGCGCCAGCAGCCAAGTCCCCGCCAGGGTTTCTGGGGCCAACGTCCTGACTTTC. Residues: CASSQVPARVSGANVLTF.

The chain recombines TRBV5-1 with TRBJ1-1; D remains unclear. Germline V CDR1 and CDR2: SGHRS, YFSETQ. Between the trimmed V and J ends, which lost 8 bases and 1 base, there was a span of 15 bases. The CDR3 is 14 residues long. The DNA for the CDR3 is TGCGCCAGTAGAGAACAGAGTAGGAACACTGAAGCTTTCTTT. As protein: CASREQSRNTEAFF.

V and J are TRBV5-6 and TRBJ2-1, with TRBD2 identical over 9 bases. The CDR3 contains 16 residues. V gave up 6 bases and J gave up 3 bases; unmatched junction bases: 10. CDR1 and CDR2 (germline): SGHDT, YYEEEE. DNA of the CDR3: TGTGCCAGCACGGGATCGCGAGCGGGAGGCTACAATGAGCAGTTCTTC. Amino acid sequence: CASTGSRAGGYNEQFF. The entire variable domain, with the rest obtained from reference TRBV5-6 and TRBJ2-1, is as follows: DAGVTQSPTHLIKTRGQQVTLRCSPKSGHDTVSWYQQALGQGPQFIFQYYEEEERQRGNFPDRFSGHQFPNYSSELNVNALLLGDSALYLCASTGSRAGGYNEQFFGPGTRLTVL.